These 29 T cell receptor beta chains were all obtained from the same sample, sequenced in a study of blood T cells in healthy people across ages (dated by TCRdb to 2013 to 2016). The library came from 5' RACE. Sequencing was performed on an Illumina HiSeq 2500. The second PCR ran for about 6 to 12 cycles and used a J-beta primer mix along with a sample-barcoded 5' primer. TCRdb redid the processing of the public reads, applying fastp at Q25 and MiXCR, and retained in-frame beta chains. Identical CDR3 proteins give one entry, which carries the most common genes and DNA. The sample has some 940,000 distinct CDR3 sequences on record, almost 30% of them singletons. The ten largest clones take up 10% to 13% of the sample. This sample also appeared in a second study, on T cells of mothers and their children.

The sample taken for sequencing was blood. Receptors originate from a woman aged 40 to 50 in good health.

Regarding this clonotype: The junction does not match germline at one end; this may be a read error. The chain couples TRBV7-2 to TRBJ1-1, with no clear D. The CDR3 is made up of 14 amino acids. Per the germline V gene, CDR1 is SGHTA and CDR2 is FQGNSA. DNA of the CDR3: TGTGCCGGCAGTAGACCGACGGAGAACACTGAAGCTTTCTTT. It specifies CAGSRPTENTEAFF. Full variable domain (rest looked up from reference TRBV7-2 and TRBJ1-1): GAGVSQSPSNKVTEKGKDVELRCDPISGHTALYWYRQSLGQGLEFLIYFQGNSAPDKSGLPSDRFSAERTGGSVSTLTIQRTQQEDSAVYLCAGSRPTENTEAFFGQGTRLTVV.

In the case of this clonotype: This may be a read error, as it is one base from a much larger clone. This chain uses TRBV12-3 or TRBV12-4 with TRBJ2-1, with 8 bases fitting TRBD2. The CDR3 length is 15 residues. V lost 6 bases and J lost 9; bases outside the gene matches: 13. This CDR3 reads CASSLRRAGGREQFF. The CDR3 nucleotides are TGTGCCAGCAGCCTCCGGAGGGCGGGGGGCCGTGAGCAGTTCTTC.

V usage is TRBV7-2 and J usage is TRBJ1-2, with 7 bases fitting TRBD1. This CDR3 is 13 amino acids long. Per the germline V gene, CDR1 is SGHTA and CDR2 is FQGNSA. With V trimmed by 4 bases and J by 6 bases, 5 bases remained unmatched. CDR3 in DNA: TGTGCCAGCAGCTCCGGACAGGAGGATGGCTACACCTTC. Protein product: CASSSGQEDGYTF.

In DNA, the CDR3 is TGTGCCAGCAGCGCGATCAGGGGGCGCCATGAAAAACTGTTTTTT. It codes for CASSAIRGRHEKLFF. This chain uses TRBV6-5 with TRBJ1-4; TRBD1 matches 8 bases. CDR3 size: 15 residues. Trimming cost V 6 bases and J 6 bases; bases outside gene matches: 9. Germline V lookup: CDR1 MNHEY, CDR2 SVGAGI.

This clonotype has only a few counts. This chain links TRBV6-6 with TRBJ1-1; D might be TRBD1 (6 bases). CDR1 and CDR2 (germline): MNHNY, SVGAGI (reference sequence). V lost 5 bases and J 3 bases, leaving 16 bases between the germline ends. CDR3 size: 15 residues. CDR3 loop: CASSTPGGGDTEAFF. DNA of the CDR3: TGTGCCAGCAGTACCCCTGGCGGGGGCGACACTGAAGCTTTCTTT.

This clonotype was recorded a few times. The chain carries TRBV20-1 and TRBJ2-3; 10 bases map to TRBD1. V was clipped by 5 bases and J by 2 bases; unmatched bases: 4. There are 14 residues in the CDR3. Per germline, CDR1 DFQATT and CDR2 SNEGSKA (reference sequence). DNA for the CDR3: TGCAGTGCTTCCGGGACAGGGGTCACAGATACGCAGTATTTT. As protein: CSASGTGVTDTQYF.

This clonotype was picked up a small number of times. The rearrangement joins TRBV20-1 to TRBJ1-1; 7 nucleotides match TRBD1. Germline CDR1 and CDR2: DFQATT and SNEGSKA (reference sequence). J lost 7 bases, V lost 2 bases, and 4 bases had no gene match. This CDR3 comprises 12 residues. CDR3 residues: CSARPTGFEAFF. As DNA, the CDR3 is TGCAGTGCTAGACCGACAGGGTTTGAAGCTTTCTTT.

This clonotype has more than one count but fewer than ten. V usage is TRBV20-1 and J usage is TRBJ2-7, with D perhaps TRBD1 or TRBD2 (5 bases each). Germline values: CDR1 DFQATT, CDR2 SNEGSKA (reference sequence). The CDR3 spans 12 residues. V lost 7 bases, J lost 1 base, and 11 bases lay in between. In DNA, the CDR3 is TGCAGTGTAAAGGGACCTTCCTACGAGCAGTACTTC. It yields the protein CSVKGPSYEQYF.

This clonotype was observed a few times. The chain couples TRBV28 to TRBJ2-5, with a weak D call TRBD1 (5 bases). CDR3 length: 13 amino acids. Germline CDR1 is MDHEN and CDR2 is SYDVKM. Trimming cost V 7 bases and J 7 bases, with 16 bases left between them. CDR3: CASTPGSRGTQYF. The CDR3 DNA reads TGTGCCAGCACCCCAGGGTCTAGAGGGACCCAGTACTTC.

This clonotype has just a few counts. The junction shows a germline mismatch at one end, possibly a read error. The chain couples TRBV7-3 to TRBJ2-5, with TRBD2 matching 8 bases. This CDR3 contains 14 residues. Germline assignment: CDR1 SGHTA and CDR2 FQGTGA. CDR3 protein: CTSSLAGNGEAQYF. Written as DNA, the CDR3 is TGTACCAGCAGCTTAGCGGGGAACGGGGAGGCCCAGTACTTC.

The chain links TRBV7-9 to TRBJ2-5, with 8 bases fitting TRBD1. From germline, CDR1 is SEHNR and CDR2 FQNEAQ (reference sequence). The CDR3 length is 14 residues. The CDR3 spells CVTGGQGATETQYF. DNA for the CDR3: TGTGTAACCGGTGGGCAGGGGGCAACAGAGACCCAGTACTTC.

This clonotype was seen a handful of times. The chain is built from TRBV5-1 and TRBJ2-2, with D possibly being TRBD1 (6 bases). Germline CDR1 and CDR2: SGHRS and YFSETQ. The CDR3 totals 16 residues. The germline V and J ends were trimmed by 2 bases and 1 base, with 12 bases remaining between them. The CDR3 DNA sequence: TGCGCCAGCAGCTTCCGGGACACAAGGAACACCGGGGAGCTGTTTTTT. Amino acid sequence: CASSFRDTRNTGELFF.

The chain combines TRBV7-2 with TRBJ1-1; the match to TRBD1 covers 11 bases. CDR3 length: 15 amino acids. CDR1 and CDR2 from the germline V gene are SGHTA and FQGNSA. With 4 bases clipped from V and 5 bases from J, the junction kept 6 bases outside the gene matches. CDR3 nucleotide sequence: TGTGCCAGCAGCTCCCAGGGACAGGGGGTAACTGAAGCTTTCTTT. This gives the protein CASSSQGQGVTEAFF.

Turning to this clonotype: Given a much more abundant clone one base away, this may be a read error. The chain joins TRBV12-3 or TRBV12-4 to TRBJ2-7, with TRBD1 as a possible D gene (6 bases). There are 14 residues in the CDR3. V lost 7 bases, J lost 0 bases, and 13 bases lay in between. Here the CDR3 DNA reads TGTGCCAGCACCCCCGGGACATCCTCCTACGAGCAGTACTTC. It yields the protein CASTPGTSSYEQYF.

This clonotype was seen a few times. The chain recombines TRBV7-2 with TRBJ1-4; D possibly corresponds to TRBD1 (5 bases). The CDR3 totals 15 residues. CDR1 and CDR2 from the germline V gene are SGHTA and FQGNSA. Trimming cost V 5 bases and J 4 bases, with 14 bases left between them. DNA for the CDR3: TGTGCCAGCAGCCAAGACAGCACCTTTAATGAAAAACTGTTTTTT. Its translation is CASSQDSTFNEKLFF.

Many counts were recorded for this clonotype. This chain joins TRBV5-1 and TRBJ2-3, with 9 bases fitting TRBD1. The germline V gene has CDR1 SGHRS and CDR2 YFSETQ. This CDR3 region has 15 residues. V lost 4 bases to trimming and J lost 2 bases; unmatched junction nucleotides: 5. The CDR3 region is CASSQGQGNTDTQYF. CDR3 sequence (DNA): TGCGCCAGCAGCCAGGGACAGGGAAACACAGATACGCAGTATTTT. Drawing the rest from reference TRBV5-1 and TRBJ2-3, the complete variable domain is KAGVTQTPRYLIKTRGQQVTLSCSPISGHRSVSWYQQTPGQGLQFLFEYFSETQRNKGNFPGRFSGRQFSNSRSEMNVSTLELGDSALYLCASSQGQGNTDTQYFGPGTRLTVL.

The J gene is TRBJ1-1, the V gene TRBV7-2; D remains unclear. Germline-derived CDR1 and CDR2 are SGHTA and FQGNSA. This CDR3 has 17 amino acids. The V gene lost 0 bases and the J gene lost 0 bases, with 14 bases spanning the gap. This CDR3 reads CASSLAPSSFMNTEAFF. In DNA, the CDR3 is TGTGCCAGCAGCTTAGCTCCCAGTTCATTTATGAACACTGAAGCTTTCTTT.

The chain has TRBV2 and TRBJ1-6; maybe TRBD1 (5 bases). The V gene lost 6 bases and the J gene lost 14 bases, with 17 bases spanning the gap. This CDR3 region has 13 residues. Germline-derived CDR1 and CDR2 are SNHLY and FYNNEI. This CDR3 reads CASRAGTGKTLHF. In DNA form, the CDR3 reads TGTGCCAGCAGAGCCGGGACCGGGAAAACCCTCCACTTT.

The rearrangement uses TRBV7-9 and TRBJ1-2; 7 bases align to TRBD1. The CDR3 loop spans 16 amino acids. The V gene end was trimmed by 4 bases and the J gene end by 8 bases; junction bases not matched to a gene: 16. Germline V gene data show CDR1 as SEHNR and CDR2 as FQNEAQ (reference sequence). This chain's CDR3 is CASSSKNRGNVDGYTF. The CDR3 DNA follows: TGTGCCAGCAGCTCCAAGAACAGGGGAAACGTGGACGGCTACACCTTC.

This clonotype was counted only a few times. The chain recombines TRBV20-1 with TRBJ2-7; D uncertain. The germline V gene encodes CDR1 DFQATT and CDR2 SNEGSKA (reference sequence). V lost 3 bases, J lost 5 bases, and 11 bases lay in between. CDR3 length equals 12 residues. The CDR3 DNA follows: TGCAGTGCTAGTGACCTGTCCCACGAGCAGTACTTC. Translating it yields CSASDLSHEQYF.

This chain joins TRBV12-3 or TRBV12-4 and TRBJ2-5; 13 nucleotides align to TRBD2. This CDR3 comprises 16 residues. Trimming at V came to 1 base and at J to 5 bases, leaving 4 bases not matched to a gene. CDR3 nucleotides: TGTGCCAGCAGTTTAGGGACTAGCGGGGGAAGGGAGACCCAGTACTTC. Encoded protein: CASSLGTSGGRETQYF.

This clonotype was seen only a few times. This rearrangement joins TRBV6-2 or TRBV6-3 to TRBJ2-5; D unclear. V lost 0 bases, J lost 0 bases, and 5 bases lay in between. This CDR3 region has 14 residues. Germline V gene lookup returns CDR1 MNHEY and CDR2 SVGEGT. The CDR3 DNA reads TGTGCCAGCAGTTACTCTTCGTACCAAGAGACCCAGTACTTC. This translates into CASSYSSYQETQYF.

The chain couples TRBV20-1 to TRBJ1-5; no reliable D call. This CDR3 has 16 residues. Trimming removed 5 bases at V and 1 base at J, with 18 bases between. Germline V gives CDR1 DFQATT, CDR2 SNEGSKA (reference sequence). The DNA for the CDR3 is TGCAGTGCTCCCCGAGGAGGGCTCGGGAGCAATCAGCCCCAGCATTTT. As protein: CSAPRGGLGSNQPQHF.

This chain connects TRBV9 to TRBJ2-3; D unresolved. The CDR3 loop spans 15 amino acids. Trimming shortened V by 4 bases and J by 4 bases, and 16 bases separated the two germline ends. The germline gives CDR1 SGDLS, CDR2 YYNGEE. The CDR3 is CASSPVGNGADTQYF. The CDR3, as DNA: TGTGCCAGCAGCCCCGTTGGGAATGGGGCAGATACGCAGTATTTT.

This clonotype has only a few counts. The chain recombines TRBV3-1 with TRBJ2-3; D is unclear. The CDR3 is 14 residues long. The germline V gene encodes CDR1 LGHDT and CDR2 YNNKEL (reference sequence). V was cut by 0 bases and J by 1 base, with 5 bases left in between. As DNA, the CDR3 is TGTGCCAGCAGCCAAGACGTCCGCACAGATACGCAGTATTTT. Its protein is CASSQDVRTDTQYF.

CDR3 region: CASSYEAGGRNIQYF. In DNA, the CDR3 is TGTGCCAGCAGTTATGAAGCGGGGGGGCGAAACATTCAGTACTTC. V and J are TRBV6-6 and TRBJ2-4, with 10 bases lining up with TRBD2. The germline V gene encodes CDR1 MNHNY and CDR2 SVGAGI (reference sequence). The CDR3 has 15 residues. V lost 3 bases and J lost 6; bases outside the gene matches: 5.

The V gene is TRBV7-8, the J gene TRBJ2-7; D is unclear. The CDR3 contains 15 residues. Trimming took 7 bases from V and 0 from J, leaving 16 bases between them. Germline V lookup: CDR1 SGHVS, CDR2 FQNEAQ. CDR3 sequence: CASKFFGRTSYEQYF. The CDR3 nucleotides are TGTGCCAGCAAATTCTTCGGCAGAACCTCCTACGAGCAGTACTTC.

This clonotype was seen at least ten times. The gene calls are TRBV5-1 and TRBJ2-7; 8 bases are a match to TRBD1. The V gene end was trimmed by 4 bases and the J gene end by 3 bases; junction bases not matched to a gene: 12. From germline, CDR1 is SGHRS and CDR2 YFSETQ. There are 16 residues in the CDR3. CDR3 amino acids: CASSLPGQGTNYEQYF. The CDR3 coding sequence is TGCGCCAGCAGCCTACCCGGACAGGGAACTAACTACGAGCAGTACTTC. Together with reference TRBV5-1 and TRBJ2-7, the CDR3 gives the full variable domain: KAGVTQTPRYLIKTRGQQVTLSCSPISGHRSVSWYQQTPGQGLQFLFEYFSETQRNKGNFPGRFSGRQFSNSRSEMNVSTLELGDSALYLCASSLPGQGTNYEQYFGPGTRLTVT.

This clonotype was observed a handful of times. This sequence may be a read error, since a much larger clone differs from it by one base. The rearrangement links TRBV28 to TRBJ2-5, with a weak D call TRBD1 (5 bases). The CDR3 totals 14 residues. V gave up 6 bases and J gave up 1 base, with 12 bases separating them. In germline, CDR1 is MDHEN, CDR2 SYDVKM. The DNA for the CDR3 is TGTGCCAGCAGGCCCGGTGGGGCCCAAGAGACCCAGTACTTC. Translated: CASRPGGAQETQYF.